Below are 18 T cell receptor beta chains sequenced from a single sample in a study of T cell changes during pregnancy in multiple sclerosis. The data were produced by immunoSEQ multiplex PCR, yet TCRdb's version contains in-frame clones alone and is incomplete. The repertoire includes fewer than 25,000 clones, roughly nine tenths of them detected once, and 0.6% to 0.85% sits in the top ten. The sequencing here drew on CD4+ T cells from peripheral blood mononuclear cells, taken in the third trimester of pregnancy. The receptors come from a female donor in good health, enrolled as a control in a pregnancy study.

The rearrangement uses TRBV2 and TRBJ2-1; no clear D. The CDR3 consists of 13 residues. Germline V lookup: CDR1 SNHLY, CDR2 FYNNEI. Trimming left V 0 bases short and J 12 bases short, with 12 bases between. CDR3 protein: CASSEARTPGQFF. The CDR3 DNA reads TGTGCCAGCAGTGAAGCGAGAACTCCCGGGCAGTTCTTC.

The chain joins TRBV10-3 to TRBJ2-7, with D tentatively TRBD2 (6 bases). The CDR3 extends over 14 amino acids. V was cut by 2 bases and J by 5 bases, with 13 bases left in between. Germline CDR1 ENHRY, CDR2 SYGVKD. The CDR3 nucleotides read TGTGCCATCAGTGAGCGGGAGAGGAACCACGAGCAGTACTTC. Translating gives CAISERERNHEQYF.

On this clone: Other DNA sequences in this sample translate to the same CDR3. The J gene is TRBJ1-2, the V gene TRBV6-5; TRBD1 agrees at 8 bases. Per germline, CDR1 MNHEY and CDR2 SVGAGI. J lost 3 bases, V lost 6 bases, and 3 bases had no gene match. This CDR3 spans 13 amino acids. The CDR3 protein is CASSRTGHYGYTF. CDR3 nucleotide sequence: TGTGCCAGCAGCCGGACAGGGCACTATGGCTACACCTTC.

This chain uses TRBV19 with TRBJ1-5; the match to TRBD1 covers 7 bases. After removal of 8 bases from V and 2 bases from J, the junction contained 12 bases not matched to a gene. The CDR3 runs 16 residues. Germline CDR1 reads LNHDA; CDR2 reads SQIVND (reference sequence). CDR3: CASQGERARGNQPQHF. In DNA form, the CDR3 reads TGTGCCAGTCAGGGGGAAAGGGCCAGGGGCAATCAGCCCCAGCATTTT.

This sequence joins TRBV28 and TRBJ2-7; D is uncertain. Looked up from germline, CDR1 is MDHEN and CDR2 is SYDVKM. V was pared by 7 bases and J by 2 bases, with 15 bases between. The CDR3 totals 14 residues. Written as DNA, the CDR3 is TGTGCCAGCACCCCCCCGCAGAGGCCCTACGAGCAGTACTTC. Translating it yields CASTPPQRPYEQYF.

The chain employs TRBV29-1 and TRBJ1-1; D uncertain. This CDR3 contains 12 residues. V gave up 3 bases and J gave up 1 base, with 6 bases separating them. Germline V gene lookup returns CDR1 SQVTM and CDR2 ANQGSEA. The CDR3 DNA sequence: TGCAGCGTTGACAGAAAGAACACTGAAGCTTTCTTT. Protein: CSVDRKNTEAFF.

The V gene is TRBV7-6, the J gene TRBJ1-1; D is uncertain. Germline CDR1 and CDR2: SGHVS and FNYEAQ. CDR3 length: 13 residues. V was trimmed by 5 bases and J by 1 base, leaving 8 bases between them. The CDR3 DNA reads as TGTGCCAGCAGCGGACTTCCGAACACTGAAGCTTTCTTT. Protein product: CASSGLPNTEAFF.

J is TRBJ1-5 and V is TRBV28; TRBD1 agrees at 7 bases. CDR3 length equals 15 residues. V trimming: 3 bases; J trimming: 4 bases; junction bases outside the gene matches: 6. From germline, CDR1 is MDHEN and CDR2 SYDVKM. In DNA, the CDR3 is TGTGCCAGCAGTTTGAGGGGGCGTAAGAATCAGCCCCAGCATTTT. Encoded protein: CASSLRGRKNQPQHF.

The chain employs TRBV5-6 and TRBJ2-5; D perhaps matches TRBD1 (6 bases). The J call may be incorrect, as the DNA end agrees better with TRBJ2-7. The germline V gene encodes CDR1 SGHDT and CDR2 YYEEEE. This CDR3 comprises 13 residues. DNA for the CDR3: TGTGCCAGCAGTTCTACAGGGATCTACGAGCAGTACTTC. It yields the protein CASSSTGIYEQYF.

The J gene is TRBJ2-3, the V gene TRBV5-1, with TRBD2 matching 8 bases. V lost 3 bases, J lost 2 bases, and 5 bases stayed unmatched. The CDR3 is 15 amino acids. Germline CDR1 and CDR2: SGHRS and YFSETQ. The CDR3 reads CASSSSGGPTDTQYF. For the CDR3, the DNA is TGCGCCAGCAGCTCGTCGGGAGGGCCCACAGATACGCAGTATTTT.

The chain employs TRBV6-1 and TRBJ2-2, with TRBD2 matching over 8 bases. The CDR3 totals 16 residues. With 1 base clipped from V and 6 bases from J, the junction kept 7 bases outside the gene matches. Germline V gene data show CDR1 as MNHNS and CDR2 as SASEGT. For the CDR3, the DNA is TGTGCCAGCAGTGAAGGCGACGGGAGGGCCTCCGGGGAGCTGTTTTTT. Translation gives CASSEGDGRASGELFF.

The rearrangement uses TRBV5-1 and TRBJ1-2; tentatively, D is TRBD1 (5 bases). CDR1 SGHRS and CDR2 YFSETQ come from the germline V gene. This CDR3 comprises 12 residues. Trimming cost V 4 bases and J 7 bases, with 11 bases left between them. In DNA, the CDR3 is TGCGCCAGCAGCCTAGGGGTGGGTGGCTACACCTTC. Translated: CASSLGVGGYTF.

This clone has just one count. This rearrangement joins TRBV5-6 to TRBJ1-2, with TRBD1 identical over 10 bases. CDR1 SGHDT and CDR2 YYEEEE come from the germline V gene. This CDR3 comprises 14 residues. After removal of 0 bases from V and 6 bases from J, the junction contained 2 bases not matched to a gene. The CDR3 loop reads CASSLAGQGDGYTF. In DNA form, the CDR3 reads TGTGCCAGCAGCTTGGCCGGACAGGGGGATGGCTACACCTTC. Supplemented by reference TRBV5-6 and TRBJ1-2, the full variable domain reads DAGVTQSPTHLIKTRGQQVTLRCSPKSGHDTVSWYQQALGQGPQFIFQYYEEEERQRGNFPDRFSGHQFPNYSSELNVNALLLGDSALYLCASSLAGQGDGYTFGSGTRLTVV.

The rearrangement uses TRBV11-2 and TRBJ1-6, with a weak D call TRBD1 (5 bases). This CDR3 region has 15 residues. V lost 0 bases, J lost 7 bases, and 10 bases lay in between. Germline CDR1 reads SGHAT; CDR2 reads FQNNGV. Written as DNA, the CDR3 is TGTGCCAGCAGCTTAGACGGGGGTTCGAATTCACCCCTCCACTTT. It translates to CASSLDGGSNSPLHF.

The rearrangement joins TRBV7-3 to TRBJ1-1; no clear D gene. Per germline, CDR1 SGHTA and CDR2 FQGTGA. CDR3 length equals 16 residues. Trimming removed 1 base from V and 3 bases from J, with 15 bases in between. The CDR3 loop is CASSLRGPGLDTEAFF. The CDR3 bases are TGTGCCAGCAGCTTAAGAGGCCCGGGTCTAGACACTGAAGCTTTCTTT. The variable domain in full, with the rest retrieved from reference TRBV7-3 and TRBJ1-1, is GAGVSQTPSNKVTEKGKYVELRCDPISGHTALYWYRQSLGQGPEFLIYFQGTGAADDSGLPNDRFFAVRPEGSVSTLKIQRTERGDSAVYLCASSLRGPGLDTEAFFGQGTRLTVV.

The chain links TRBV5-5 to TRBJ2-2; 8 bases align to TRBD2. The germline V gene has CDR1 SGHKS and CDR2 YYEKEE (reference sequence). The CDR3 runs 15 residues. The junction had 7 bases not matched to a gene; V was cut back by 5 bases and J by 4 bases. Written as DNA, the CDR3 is TGTGCCAGCAGTCGAGCGGGAGTTGTCACCGGGGAGCTGTTTTTT. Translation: CASSRAGVVTGELFF.

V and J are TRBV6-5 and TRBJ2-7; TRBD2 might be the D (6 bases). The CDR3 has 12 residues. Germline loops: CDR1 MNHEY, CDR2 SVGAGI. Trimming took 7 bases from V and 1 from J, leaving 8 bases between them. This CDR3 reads CASTGVSYEQYF. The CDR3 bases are TGTGCCAGCACGGGGGTTTCCTACGAGCAGTACTTC.

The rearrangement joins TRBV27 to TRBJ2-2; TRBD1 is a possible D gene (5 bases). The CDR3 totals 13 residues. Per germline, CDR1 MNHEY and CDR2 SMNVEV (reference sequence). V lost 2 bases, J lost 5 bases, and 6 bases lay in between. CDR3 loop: CASSLRGTGELFF. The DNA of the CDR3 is TGTGCCAGCAGTTTAAGGGGTACCGGGGAGCTGTTTTTT.